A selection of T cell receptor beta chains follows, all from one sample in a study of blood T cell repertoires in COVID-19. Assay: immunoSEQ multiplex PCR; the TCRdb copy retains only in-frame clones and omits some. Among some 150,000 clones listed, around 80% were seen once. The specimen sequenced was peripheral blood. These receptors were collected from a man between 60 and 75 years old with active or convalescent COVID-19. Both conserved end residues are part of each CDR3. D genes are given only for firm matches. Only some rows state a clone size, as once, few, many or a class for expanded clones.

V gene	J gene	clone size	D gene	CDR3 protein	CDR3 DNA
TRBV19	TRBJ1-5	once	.	CASSQGQPQHF	TGTGCCAGTAGTCAGGGGCAGCCCCAGCATTTT
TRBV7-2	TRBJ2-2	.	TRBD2	CASSSNGGTNTGELFF	TGTGCCAGCAGCTCCAACGGGGGGACGAACACCGGGGAGCTGTTTTTT
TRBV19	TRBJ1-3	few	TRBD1	CASSPPRGTGYYVAGNTIYF	TGTGCCAGTAGTCCCCCACGTGGGACAGGGTATTATGTTGCTGGAAACACCATATATTTT
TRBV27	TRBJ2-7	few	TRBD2	CASSLSGRAYEQYF	TGTGCCAGCAGTCTTAGCGGGAGGGCCTACGAGCAGTACTTC
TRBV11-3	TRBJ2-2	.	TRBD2	CASSSRGGSYTGELFF	TGTGCCAGCAGCTCGAGGGGCGGGAGCTACACCGGGGAGCTGTTTTTT
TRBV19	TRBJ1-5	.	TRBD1	CASSARLQGFGQPQHF	TGTGCCAGTAGTGCTAGACTACAGGGGTTTGGTCAGCCCCAGCATTTT
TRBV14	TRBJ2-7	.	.	CASSISQEQYF	TGTGCCAGCAGCATCAGTCAGGAGCAGTACTTC
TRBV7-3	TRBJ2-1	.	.	CASSRRGGLYNEQFF	TGTGCCAGCTCCCGCCGTGGGGGCCTCTACAATGAGCAGTTCTTC
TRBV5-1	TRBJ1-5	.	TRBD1	CASSKQGADGQPQHF	TGCGCCAGCAGCAAACAGGGGGCCGATGGTCAGCCCCAGCATTTT
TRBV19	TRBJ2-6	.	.	CASSMGQTGANVLTF	TGTGCCAGTAGTATGGGACAAACTGGGGCCAACGTCCTGACTTTC
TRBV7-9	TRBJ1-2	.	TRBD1	CASSPRQGHYGYTF	TGTGCCAGCAGCCCCCGACAGGGTCACTATGGCTACACCTTC
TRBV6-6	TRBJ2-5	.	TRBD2	CASSYPGLAGGETQYF	TGTGCCAGCAGTTACCCGGGACTAGCGGGTGGGGAGACCCAGTACTTC